This record looks at one T cell receptor (beta chain) sequence and its context. The data were obtained in a study of T cell responses to AZD1222 COVID-19 vaccine. This CDR3 has 15 amino acids. Germline values: CDR1 KGHSH, CDR2 LQKENI. With 1 base removed from V and 10 bases from J, the gap between germline ends came to 14 bases. Profiled with immunoSEQ multiplex PCR; TCRdb holds only in-frame clones, not every one. Seen here are over 150,000 clones, 80% to 95% observed once, and the top ten hold about 1%. The chain uses TRBV18 and TRBJ1-6, with TRBD1 as a possible D gene (5 bases). The sample was peripheral blood, taken 28 days after the second dose of the MenACWY control vaccine. The TCR comes from an adult who received the MenACWY meningococcal vaccine as a control. The CDR3 bases are TGTGCCAGCTCACCACACACGGGGCCAGGGTCACCCCTCCACTTT. Residues: CASSPHTGPGSPLHF. The full variable domain, rest sourced from reference TRBV18 and TRBJ1-6, is NAGVMQNPRHLVRRRGQEARLRCSPMKGHSHVYWYRQLPEEGLKFMVYLQKENIIDESGMPKERFSAEFPKEGPSILRIQQVVRGDSAAYFCASSPHTGPGSPLHFGNGTRLTVT.